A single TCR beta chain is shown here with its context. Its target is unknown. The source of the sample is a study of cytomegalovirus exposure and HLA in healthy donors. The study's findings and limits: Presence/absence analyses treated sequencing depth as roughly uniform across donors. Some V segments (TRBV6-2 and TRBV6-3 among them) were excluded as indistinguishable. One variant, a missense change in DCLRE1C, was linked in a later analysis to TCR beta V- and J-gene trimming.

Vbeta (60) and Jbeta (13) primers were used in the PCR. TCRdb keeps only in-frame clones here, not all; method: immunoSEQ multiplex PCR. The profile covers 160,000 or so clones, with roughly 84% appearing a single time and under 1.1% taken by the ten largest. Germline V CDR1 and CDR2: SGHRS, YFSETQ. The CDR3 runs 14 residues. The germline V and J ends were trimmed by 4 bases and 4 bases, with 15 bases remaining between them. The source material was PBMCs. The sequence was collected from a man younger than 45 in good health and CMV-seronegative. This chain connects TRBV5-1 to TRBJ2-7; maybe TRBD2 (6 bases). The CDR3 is CASSTGLTPYEQYF. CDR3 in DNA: TGCGCCAGCAGCACGGGACTTACCCCTTACGAGCAGTACTTC.